This T cell receptor (beta chain) was obtained from a study of OX40 agonist ivuxolimab in advanced cancers. Notes on the research overall: Ivuxolimab, which targeted the costimulatory receptor OX40 (CD134), was an agonistic, fully human IgG2 monoclonal antibody. Intravenous ivuxolimab was administered to patients every 2 weeks at six dose levels: 0.01, 0.1, 0.3, 1.5, 3 and 10 mg/kg. Among the roughly 50 dose-escalation patients, some 19 had hepatocellular carcinoma, approximately 15 melanoma, 9 renal cell carcinoma and 9 head and neck cancer. In the dose-escalation cohort, approximately 83% of patients were male, and the mean age was 60 years with a range of roughly 20 to 85. Prior anti-PD-1, anti-PD-L1 or anti-CTLA-4 therapy was permitted, and roughly two fifths of dose-escalation patients had received checkpoint inhibitors. Partial responses occurred in three dose-escalation patients: two with cutaneous melanoma and one with hepatocellular carcinoma. Peripheral TCRbeta sequencing aimed to test whether ivuxolimab altered TCR sequence diversity and caused clonal T-cell expansion. The paper reports the monotherapy dose-escalation portion (N of about 47 patients) of the phase I ivuxolimab trial.

To sequence the TCRbeta CDR3 region, genomic DNA was isolated from the sorted cells. TCRbeta CDR3 regions were sequenced using the immunoSEQ Assay. Drawn from immuneACCESS, this table holds only the in-frame rearrangements with V and J called that TCRdb kept. Clones are partly lost; checked studies trace under half to an unresolved V gene and leave the rest unexplained. The sample profile shows 60,000 to 85,000 clones; 90% of them were found once. Around 0.35% of the sample belongs to the ten largest clones. The trial excluded patients who had a history of autoimmune disease or were on systemic immunosuppression. Peripheral blood for TCR sequencing was drawn from every dose cohort at baseline, at cycle 4 day 1 and at cycle 7 day 1. The samples were drawn from a first-in-human, open-label, multicenter phase I dose-escalation trial of ivuxolimab. Adults with locally advanced or metastatic melanoma, renal cell, hepatocellular, or head and neck squamous cell carcinoma were enrolled in the trial. CD4+ and CD8+ T cells were sorted separately from peripheral blood before TCR sequencing.

A word on this clone: Its antigen is currently not known. No base quality values were provided; no much bigger clone lies one nucleotide off.

General findings and caveats noted by the study authors: In the 0.1-3.0 mg/kg groups, partial responders were among the patients with the lowest normalized peripheral clonal expansion, particularly in CD8+ T cells. Low levels of normalized T-cell clonal expansion were also seen in some patients who did not respond. After ivuxolimab, expanded clones were on average more numerous among CD8+ T cells than among CD4+ T cells. The antigen specificity of the peripheral T cells that underwent clonal expansion was not determined. At doses from 0.1 to 3.0 mg/kg, clonal expansion was seen in both CD4+ and CD8+ blood T cells between baseline and week 6.

From the cysteine through the phenylalanine, the CDR3 covers 13 amino acids. The CDR3 DNA has 39 bases and is translated from base 1. Via the germline V gene, CDR1 is SQVTM and CDR2 ANQGSEA. From V the trimming removes 2 bases and from J it removes 5 bases, while the gene matches leave 5 bases of the junction unaccounted for. The sequence was collected from an adult with an advanced solid tumor such as melanoma, head and neck, liver or kidney cancer. Material: CD4+ or CD8+ T cells sorted from blood, obtained in a trial of the OX40 agonist ivuxolimab. The rearranged segments are TRBV29-1 and TRBJ1-1; 7 bases in the middle match TRBD1. The CDR3 amino acid sequence is: CSVEWAGGTEAFF. The nucleotide sequence is given as TGCAGCGTTGAATGGGCAGGGGGAACTGAAGCTTTCTTT.